This T cell receptor beta chain was obtained from a study of OX40 agonist ivuxolimab in advanced cancers. Study results and caveats: Expanded peripheral T-cell antigen specificity went undetermined. The CD4+ and CD8+ T cells in the blood had expanded clonally by week 6 at 0.1 to 3.0 mg/kg. Low levels of normalized T-cell clonal expansion also appeared in some nonresponders.

A remark on this clone: The target antigen is unknown.

Method: immunoSEQ multiplex PCR; TCRdb's copy keeps in-frame clones and lacks some. The table records roughly 76,000 clones, 80% to 90% of them present only once. CDR1 and CDR2 from the germline V gene are WNHNN and SYGVQD (reference sequence). Unmatched junction bases numbered 3, after V lost 3 bases and J lost 7 bases. This CDR3 region has 15 residues. The V gene is TRBV10-1, the J gene TRBJ2-1; TRBD2 matches at 13 bases. The clonotype was recovered from an adult with an advanced solid tumor such as melanoma, head and neck, liver or kidney cancer. The sample consisted of CD4+ or CD8+ T cells sorted from blood, taken in a trial of the OX40 agonist ivuxolimab. CDR3 in amino acids: CASSELAGGVNEQFF. The CDR3 bases are TGCGCCAGCAGTGAACTAGCGGGAGGGGTTAATGAGCAGTTCTTC.